This T cell receptor beta chain was documented in a study of vaccination and CD4 T cells after COVID-19. Whole-study context: Stimulation of cells relied on overlapping spike peptides derived from SARS-CoV-2, HCoV-NL63, HCoV-OC43 and HCoV-229E.

Regarding this clonotype: As yet, its antigen is unknown.

V was pared by 6 bases and J by 3 bases, with 18 bases between. Germline values: CDR1 MNHEY, CDR2 SVGEGT. This CDR3 has 15 residues. The treatment was: roughly ten-day PBMC culture with coronavirus spike peptide pools or control peptides (ViraFEST assay). Pre-COVID-19 pandemic sampling (2011-2018) yielded the unexposed donor's CD4+ T cells. Culture of fewer than 2.5 million PBMCs per well took place with roughly 9.6 IU/ml IL-2 and 8.5 to 10 ug/ml peptide pools. Oncomine TCR Beta short-read sequencing was applied to DNA from cultured CD4+ T cells. The template was genomic DNA from cultured CD4+ T cells. TCRdb redid the calling of the PCR reads with MiXCR, one entry per CDR3 protein. The data contain about 11,000 distinct CDR3 sequences, 40% of them seen just once; the ten biggest clones take up 20% to 25%. Whole-study results and caveats: Recorded median SARS-CoV-2-reactive clonotype numbers increased from approximately 21 to 38 without reaching significance.

Sample: CD4+ T cells from blood, cultured in vitro. The chain joins TRBV6-2 or TRBV6-3 to TRBJ2-7; D could derive from TRBD1 or TRBD2 (5 bases each). The receptor's source is a human donor in good health. The CDR3 sequence: CASRSLWGNVYEQYF. The CDR3, as DNA: TGTGCCAGCAGATCCCTTTGGGGGAATGTCTACGAGCAGTACTTC.